This is a list of T cell receptor beta chains from one sample in a study of OX40 agonist ivuxolimab in advanced cancers. Produced via immunoSEQ multiplex PCR; TCRdb's table is partial and in-frame only. The table shows around 58,000 clones, with around 93% occurring only once. The sample consisted of CD4+ or CD8+ T cells sorted from blood, taken in a trial of the OX40 agonist ivuxolimab. The receptor source for this set is an adult with an advanced solid tumor such as melanoma, head and neck, liver or kidney cancer. Both conserved end residues are part of each CDR3. A D gene is named only where the DNA matches it firmly. Where a row states a size, it is once, few, many or the class of an expanded clone; other rows omit it.

CASSSSSTDTQYF	TGTGCCAGCAGCTCTTCCTCCACAGATACGCAGTATTTT	13	once	TRBJ2-3	NA	TRBV27
CASSTAGAGELFF	TGTGCCAGCAGTACCGCGGGAGCCGGGGAGCTGTTTTTT	13	NA	TRBJ2-2	TRBD2	TRBV6-5
CASSLVRGSQPQHF	TGTGCCAGCAGCTTAGTCAGGGGAAGTCAGCCCCAGCATTTT	14	once	TRBJ1-5	NA	TRBV7-8
CATSDGTGGATNEKLFF	TGTGCCACCAGCGATGGGACAGGGGGGGCAACTAATGAAAAACTGTTTTTT	17	NA	TRBJ1-4	TRBD1	TRBV15
CASSLVREDGYTF	TGTGCCAGCAGCTTGGTCAGGGAAGATGGCTACACCTTC	13	NA	TRBJ1-2	NA	TRBV5-6
CASSSGIGGSTEAFF	TGTGCCAGCAGCTCAGGGATTGGAGGGAGTACTGAAGCTTTCTTT	15	NA	TRBJ1-1	NA	TRBV7-9
CASSVMGRTDTQYF	TGTGCCAGCAGCGTTATGGGGCGCACAGATACGCAGTATTTT	14	NA	TRBJ2-3	NA	TRBV9
CASSYAGSQETQYF	TGTGCCAGCAGTTACGCGGGATCACAAGAGACCCAGTACTTC	14	NA	TRBJ2-5	NA	TRBV6-5
CASSAPGWEGSNAEAFF	TGTGCCAGCAGCGCTCCCGGGTGGGAGGGTTCCAACGCTGAAGCTTTCTTT	17	NA	TRBJ1-1	NA	TRBV7-6
CASSLSIYYTGELFF	TGTGCCAGCAGCTTAAGTATATACTACACCGGGGAGCTGTTTTTT	15	NA	TRBJ2-2	NA	TRBV11-3
CASSDLAGGHNEQFF	TGTGCCAGCAGTGATCTAGCGGGAGGCCACAATGAGCAGTTCTTC	15	NA	TRBJ2-1	TRBD2	TRBV2
CAWSEVYEQYF	TGTGCCTGGAGTGAAGTCTACGAGCAGTACTTC	11	once	TRBJ2-7	NA	TRBV30
CASSLNGLAGGPSGTQYF	TGCGCCAGCAGCTTGAATGGGCTAGCGGGAGGGCCGTCTGGGACCCAGTACTTC	18	NA	TRBJ2-5	TRBD2	TRBV5-1
CASSLDIGVGYTF	TGTGCCAGCAGTCTCGACATCGGAGTTGGCTACACCTTC	13	NA	TRBJ1-2	NA	TRBV27
CAWDYPDWGNEQFF	TGTGCCTGGGACTACCCTGACTGGGGCAATGAGCAGTTCTTC	14	NA	TRBJ2-1	NA	TRBV30
CASSLSGRVYEQYF	TGTGCCAGCAGTTTATCGGGGCGGGTCTACGAGCAGTACTTC	14	NA	TRBJ2-7	NA	TRBV27
CASSLARLATYNEQFF	TGTGCCAGCAGCTTAGCGCGACTAGCCACCTACAATGAGCAGTTCTTC	16	NA	TRBJ2-1	TRBD2	TRBV7-2
CASSLAGTGLAVRNYEQYF	TGCGCCAGCAGCTTGGCCGGGACAGGACTAGCAGTTCGGAATTACGAGCAGTACTTC	19	NA	TRBJ2-7	NA	TRBV5-1
CASSLWGTDTQYF	TGTGCCAGCAGCCTGTGGGGCACAGATACGCAGTATTTT	13	NA	TRBJ2-3	NA	TRBV27
CASSFSLAGVGEQFF	TGTGCCAGCAGCTTCTCTCTAGCGGGAGTGGGTGAGCAGTTCTTC	15	NA	TRBJ2-1	TRBD2	TRBV7-6
CASSSGTSDYEQYF	TGTGCCAGCAGTTCCGGGACTAGCGACTACGAGCAGTACTTC	14	NA	TRBJ2-7	TRBD2	TRBV6-5
CASRSGTEAFF	TGTGCCAGCAGATCAGGGACTGAAGCTTTCTTT	11	NA	TRBJ1-1	NA	TRBV28
CASSQDPLALNEQFF	TGCGCCAGCAGCCAAGATCCCCTAGCGCTCAATGAGCAGTTCTTC	15	NA	TRBJ2-1	NA	TRBV4-3
CASSDGRSGELFF	TGTGCCAGCAGTGATGGTCGTAGCGGGGAGCTGTTTTTT	13	NA	TRBJ2-2	NA	TRBV6-1
CASSLAQREGQGQYF	TGCGCCAGCAGCTTGGCCCAGCGGGAGGGCCAAGGGCAGTACTTC	15	NA	TRBJ2-7	TRBD2	TRBV5-1
CASSLGGGISYEQYF	TGTGCCAGCAGCTTAGGCGGGGGGATTTCCTACGAGCAGTACTTC	15	NA	TRBJ2-7	TRBD2	TRBV7-2
CASSREQGAEYGYTF	TGTGCCAGTAGTCGGGAACAGGGGGCAGAATATGGCTACACCTTC	15	NA	TRBJ1-2	TRBD1	TRBV19
CASSYQGPGELFF	TGTGCCAGCAGTTACCAGGGTCCCGGGGAGCTGTTTTTT	13	NA	TRBJ2-2	NA	TRBV28
CSVGDRVNYEQYF	TGCAGCGTTGGGGACAGGGTGAACTACGAGCAGTACTTC	13	NA	TRBJ2-7	TRBD1	TRBV29-1
CATAPGGNEQFF	TGTGCCACTGCACCAGGAGGTAATGAGCAGTTCTTC	12	NA	TRBJ2-1	NA	TRBV19
CASSLVGGGMGAFF	TGTGCCAGCAGCTTAGTGGGGGGCGGCATGGGAGCTTTCTTT	14	once	TRBJ1-1	NA	TRBV7-9
CASSLLISSVATNEKLFF	TGTGCCAGCAGCTTATTGATTAGTAGTGTTGCAACTAATGAAAAACTGTTTTTT	18	NA	TRBJ1-4	NA	TRBV7-3
CASSEAPTSVYYEQYF	TGTGCCAGCAGTGAAGCGCCTACTAGCGTATACTACGAGCAGTACTTC	16	NA	TRBJ2-7	TRBD2	TRBV6-1
CASSLWGSINYGYTF	TGTGCCAGCAGCTTATGGGGTTCCATCAACTATGGCTACACCTTC	15	NA	TRBJ1-2	NA	TRBV13
CASSPAAFVLSYTF	TGTGCCAGCAGCCCCGCAGCCTTCGTGTTGAGCTACACCTTC	14	NA	TRBJ1-2	NA	TRBV27
CASSSTGTSGYEQYF	TGCGCCAGCAGCTCAACCGGGACTAGCGGCTACGAGCAGTACTTC	15	NA	TRBJ2-7	TRBD2	TRBV5-1
CASSQVLLAGTDTQYF	TGCGCCAGCAGCCAAGTCCTGCTAGCGGGCACAGATACGCAGTATTTT	16	NA	TRBJ2-3	TRBD2	TRBV4-3
CASLMNSNQPQHF	TGTGCCAGCCTTATGAATAGCAATCAGCCCCAGCATTTT	13	few	TRBJ1-5	NA	TRBV6-1
CASSFAGQGMANEQFF	TGTGCCAGCAGTTTCGCGGGACAGGGGATGGCCAATGAGCAGTTCTTC	16	NA	TRBJ2-1	TRBD1	TRBV27
CASSLAGSYEQYF	TGCGCCAGCAGCTTAGCAGGCTCCTACGAGCAGTACTTC	13	NA	TRBJ2-7	NA	TRBV5-1
CATSSPRGTGGEYYGYTF	TGTGCCACCAGCTCGCCTAGAGGGACAGGGGGCGAATACTATGGCTACACCTTC	18	NA	TRBJ1-2	TRBD1	TRBV15
CASSLGLAETGTTEAFF	TGTGCCAGCAGCTTGGGATTAGCGGAAACGGGGACGACTGAAGCTTTCTTT	17	NA	TRBJ1-1	NA	TRBV5-6
CASSEEVGGTTHEKLFF	TGTGCCAGCAGTGAAGAGGTGGGCGGGACAACCCATGAAAAACTGTTTTTT	17	NA	TRBJ1-4	NA	TRBV6-1
CASSPTSGYNEQFF	TGTGCCAGCAGCCCAACTAGCGGTTACAATGAGCAGTTCTTC	14	NA	TRBJ2-1	TRBD2	TRBV9
CASSEEGVSGREQFF	TGCGCCAGCAGCGAAGAGGGGGTCTCCGGGAGGGAGCAGTTCTTC	15	few	TRBJ2-1	NA	TRBV4-3
CASSLSRGSREQYF	TGCGCCAGCAGCCTAAGCCGGGGGTCTCGCGAGCAGTACTTC	14	NA	TRBJ2-7	NA	TRBV4-3
CASSEGQGSTDTQYF	TGTGCCAGCAGTGAGGGGCAGGGAAGCACAGATACGCAGTATTTT	15	NA	TRBJ2-3	NA	TRBV6-4
CASSAAGGSEQYF	TGTGCCAGCAGCGCCGCAGGGGGTAGCGAGCAGTACTTC	13	once	TRBJ2-7	TRBD1	TRBV9
CASSLGNQPQHF	TGTGCCAGCAGCTTAGGGAATCAGCCCCAGCATTTT	12	NA	TRBJ1-5	NA	TRBV7-9